This T cell receptor beta chain was profiled in a study of blood T cell repertoires in COVID-19. TCRdb's table, derived via immunoSEQ multiplex PCR, lists solely in-frame clones and lacks some. The sample holds 250,000 to 350,000 clones; 85% to 90% are singletons and the top ten take roughly 12%. Germline loops: CDR1 MGHRA, CDR2 YSYEKL. The CDR3 sequence is 15 residues long. The germline V and J ends were trimmed by 2 bases and 5 bases, with 15 bases remaining between them. This TCR derives from a woman younger than 45 with COVID-19, enrolled during active disease. Sequenced input: peripheral blood. The chain links TRBV4-1 to TRBJ1-2, with D perhaps matching TRBD1 (6 bases). CDR3 amino acids: CASSQIPGTLYGYTF. In DNA form, the CDR3 reads TGCGCCAGCAGCCAAATTCCCGGGACATTGTATGGCTACACCTTC.